Shown below are 30 T cell receptor beta chains from a single sample sequenced in a study of T cell changes during pregnancy in multiple sclerosis. Sequenced by immunoSEQ multiplex PCR; TCRdb stores in-frame clones only, minus some. The table shows 65,000 to 90,000 clones, with about 92% occurring only once. Sequencing used peripheral blood, obtained in the third trimester of pregnancy. The source of these receptors is a female donor in good health, enrolled as a control in a pregnancy study.

The rearrangement uses TRBV15 and TRBJ1-2; weak D call: TRBD1 (6 bases). This CDR3 has 16 amino acids. Trimming pared 4 bases from V and 4 bases from J, leaving 19 bases between. Per the germline V gene, CDR1 is LNHNV and CDR2 is YYDKDF (reference sequence). The CDR3 coding sequence is TGTGCCACCAGCACGCCGGGGGGCAGGGCAATCTATGGCTACACCTTC. Its protein product is CATSTPGGRAIYGYTF.

The J gene is TRBJ1-2, the V gene TRBV29-1; no clear D. From germline, CDR1 is SQVTM and CDR2 ANQGSEA. This CDR3 region has 13 residues. Trimming stripped 4 bases from V and 6 bases from J, with 15 bases between. Written as DNA, the CDR3 is TGCAGCGTTGTTCTCTTGCTTCGGGATGGCTACACCTTC. Translating gives CSVVLLLRDGYTF.

This chain links TRBV28 with TRBJ1-6; 7 positions match TRBD1. The germline V gene has CDR1 MDHEN and CDR2 SYDVKM. Trimming cost V 10 bases and J 14 bases; bases outside gene matches: 5. The length of the CDR3 is 10 residues. The CDR3 DNA is TGTGCCACCAGGGGGGAGGCCCTCCACTTT. It encodes CATRGEALHF.

The rearrangement uses TRBV15 and TRBJ2-4, with D possibly being TRBD1 (5 bases). V was cut by 2 bases and J by 2 bases, with 7 bases left in between. The CDR3 is made up of 14 amino acids. CDR1 and CDR2 (germline): LNHNV, YYDKDF (reference sequence). CDR3 coding DNA: TGTGCCACCAGCAGACAGGGTCCCAAAAACATTCAGTACTTC. Protein product: CATSRQGPKNIQYF.

This chain joins TRBV30 and TRBJ1-4; D gene uncertain. The CDR3 length is 14 residues. V lost 5 bases, J lost 0 bases, and 10 bases lay in between. The germline V gene encodes CDR1 GTSNPN and CDR2 SVGIG (reference sequence). For the CDR3, the DNA is TGTGCCTGGTCCCGTTCTACAACTAATGAAAAACTGTTTTTT. Protein product: CAWSRSTTNEKLFF.

The chain joins TRBV5-4 to TRBJ1-2; 7 bases are a match to TRBD1. The CDR3 covers 13 residues. Losses at the gene ends were 4 bases for V and 8 bases for J; bases not matched to a gene: 8. Germline V gene lookup returns CDR1 SGHNT and CDR2 YYREEE (reference sequence). The CDR3 nucleotides are TGTGCCAGCAGCCCGGGGACAGTGAGGGGCTACACCTTC. Amino acid sequence: CASSPGTVRGYTF.

This chain connects TRBV5-8 to TRBJ1-4; D call uncertain. V lost 0 bases and J lost 0, with 9 bases in between. The CDR3 has 16 amino acids. Germline V CDR1 and CDR2: SGHTS, YDEGEE. In nucleotides, the CDR3 is TGTGCCAGCAGCTTGGTTAGCTCATCAACTAATGAAAAACTGTTTTTT. Encoded protein: CASSLVSSSTNEKLFF.

The V call is TRBV4-3, the J call TRBJ2-7, with D uncertain. The germline V and J ends were trimmed by 0 bases and 0 bases, with 6 bases remaining between them. The CDR3 consists of 14 residues. Germline assignment: CDR1 LGHNA and CDR2 YSLEER. The CDR3 region is CASSQDTYSYEQYF. The CDR3 DNA reads TGCGCCAGCAGCCAAGATACTTACTCCTACGAGCAGTACTTC.

V is TRBV7-9 and J is TRBJ2-7; D gene uncertain. This CDR3 is built from 12 residues. Germline values: CDR1 SEHNR, CDR2 FQNEAQ (reference sequence). V shed 2 bases and J shed 3 bases, with 5 bases lying between them. CDR3 in amino acids: CASSLYLYEQYF. In nucleotides, the CDR3 is TGTGCCAGCAGCTTATATCTCTACGAGCAGTACTTC.

The V and J genes are TRBV20-1 and TRBJ2-3; no clear D gene. There are 11 residues in the CDR3. CDR1 DFQATT and CDR2 SNEGSKA come from the germline V gene (reference sequence). Trimming cost V 6 bases and J 4 bases, with 8 bases left between them. CDR3 DNA sequence: TGCAGTGCCGAACAGCCAGATACGCAGTATTTT. Translation: CSAEQPDTQYF.

J is TRBJ2-7 and V is TRBV5-1, with a possible D match to TRBD1 (5 bases). The V and J ends lost 4 bases and 2 bases respectively, with 10 bases between them. The CDR3 loop spans 13 amino acids. Germline-derived CDR1 and CDR2 are SGHRS and YFSETQ. The chain's CDR3 is CASSNDSPYEQYF. CDR3 sequence (DNA): TGCGCCAGCAGCAATGACAGCCCCTACGAGCAGTACTTC.

The rearrangement joins TRBV4-1 to TRBJ1-1; TRBD1 agrees at 11 bases. The CDR3 sequence is 15 residues long. V trimming: 7 bases; J trimming: 5 bases; junction bases outside the gene matches: 9. From germline, CDR1 is MGHRA and CDR2 YSYEKL. The CDR3 reads CASITGQGAGTEAFF. The CDR3 nucleotides read TGCGCCAGCATTACCGGACAGGGGGCAGGAACTGAAGCTTTCTTT.

The V and J genes are TRBV30 and TRBJ2-6, with D possibly matching TRBD1 (6 bases). This CDR3 contains 14 residues. Germline assignment: CDR1 GTSNPN and CDR2 SVGIG (reference sequence). Trimming pared 1 base from V and 2 bases from J, leaving 6 bases between. CDR3 sequence reads: CAWSAGAGANVLTF. The CDR3 coding sequence is TGTGCCTGGAGTGCAGGGGCTGGGGCCAACGTCCTGACTTTC.

This clone has only one observation. The chain is built from TRBV5-1 and TRBJ2-3; a weak D match, TRBD1 (5 bases). The CDR3 runs to 14 residues. CDR1 is SGHRS, CDR2 YFSETQ, per germline. V gave up 4 bases and J gave up 0 bases, with 9 bases separating them. In DNA, the CDR3 is TGCGCCAGCAGCCAGGGCTCTAGCACAGATACGCAGTATTTT. It codes for CASSQGSSTDTQYF.

The chain couples TRBV27 to TRBJ2-7; D ambiguous. The V and J ends lost 4 bases and 2 bases respectively, with 9 bases between them. The CDR3 runs to 13 residues. Germline CDR1 and CDR2: MNHEY and SMNVEV (reference sequence). In DNA, the CDR3 is TGTGCCAGCAGTTCTTTACTTACCTACGAGCAGTACTTC. Translated, it gives CASSSLLTYEQYF.

The V call is TRBV7-6, the J call TRBJ1-2; a possible D gene is TRBD1 (5 bases). With 3 bases removed from V and 2 bases from J, the gap between germline ends came to 7 bases. CDR1 and CDR2 (germline): SGHVS, FNYEAQ. This CDR3 spans 13 amino acids. CDR3 amino acids: CASSLEGNYGYTF. The DNA for the CDR3 is TGTGCCAGCAGCTTGGAGGGGAACTATGGCTACACCTTC.

The chain is built from TRBV19 and TRBJ1-4, with 9 bases matching TRBD1. Losses at the gene ends were 4 bases for V and 2 bases for J; bases not matched to a gene: 5. The germline gives CDR1 LNHDA, CDR2 SQIVND (reference sequence). CDR3 length: 16 residues. CDR3 in DNA: TGTGCCAGTAGTAAAGGGACAGGGCTGACTAATGAAAAACTGTTTTTT. Its translation is CASSKGTGLTNEKLFF. The entire variable domain, with the rest obtained from reference TRBV19 and TRBJ1-4, is as follows: DGGITQSPKYLFRKEGQNVTLSCEQNLNHDAMYWYRQDPGQGLRLIYYSQIVNDFQKGDIAEGYSVSREKKESFPLTVTSAQKNPTAFYLCASSKGTGLTNEKLFFGSGTQLSVL.

The genes are TRBV29-1 and TRBJ2-7; 10 nucleotides line up with TRBD1. There are 16 residues in the CDR3. V lost 0 bases and J lost 1; bases outside the gene matches: 6. Looked up from germline, CDR1 is SQVTM and CDR2 is ANQGSEA. CDR3 nucleotides: TGCAGCGTTGAAGATCGATCGGGACAGGGGTCCTACGAGCAGTACTTC. It is translated as CSVEDRSGQGSYEQYF.

This chain joins TRBV6-4 and TRBJ2-1; TRBD1 aligns across 10 bases. Germline V gives CDR1 MRHNA, CDR2 SNTAGT. J gave up 8 bases and V 3 bases, and 7 bases lay outside the gene matches. The CDR3 is made up of 15 amino acids. CDR3 bases: TGTGCCAGCAGTGAAGGGACAGGGGCCGGGGATGAGCAGTTCTTC. Translated, it gives CASSEGTGAGDEQFF.

This chain joins TRBV29-1 and TRBJ2-7; D is perhaps TRBD1 (6 bases). This CDR3 has 12 amino acids. Germline CDR1 SQVTM, CDR2 ANQGSEA. V lost 6 bases and J 4 bases, leaving 13 bases between the germline ends. The CDR3 loop reads CSVEEGGYEQYF. Written as DNA, the CDR3 is TGCAGCGTGGAGGAAGGGGGTTACGAGCAGTACTTC.

This chain joins TRBV2 and TRBJ1-5; 7 bases line up with TRBD1. The CDR3 totals 17 residues. V lost 3 bases and J lost 3; bases outside the gene matches: 11. In germline, CDR1 is SNHLY, CDR2 FYNNEI. In nucleotides, the CDR3 is TGTGCCAGCAGTGAGGACAGGTGGGGGGACCCCAATCAGCCCCAGCATTTT. Its translation: CASSEDRWGDPNQPQHF. The entire variable domain, with the rest obtained from reference TRBV2 and TRBJ1-5, is as follows: EPEVTQTPSHQVTQMGQEVILRCVPISNHLYFYWYRQILGQKVEFLVSFYNNEISEKSEIFDDQFSVERPDGSNFTLKIRSTKLEDSAMYFCASSEDRWGDPNQPQHFGDGTRLSIL.

This clone appeared once. The V and J genes are TRBV5-6 and TRBJ2-2; possibly TRBD1 for D (6 bases). The CDR3 covers 14 residues. Trimming removed 9 bases from V and 4 bases from J, with 16 bases in between. Germline CDR1 and CDR2: SGHDT and YYEEEE. The CDR3 region is CATQLQGFTGELFF. The CDR3 DNA follows: TGTGCCACCCAGTTACAGGGTTTCACCGGGGAGCTGTTTTTT. Complete variable domain (other parts from reference TRBV5-6 and TRBJ2-2): DAGVTQSPTHLIKTRGQQVTLRCSPKSGHDTVSWYQQALGQGPQFIFQYYEEEERQRGNFPDRFSGHQFPNYSSELNVNALLLGDSALYLCATQLQGFTGELFFGEGSRLTVL.

This clone was seen once. The chain carries TRBV7-8 and TRBJ2-3; 14 bases are shared with TRBD2. CDR3 length: 17 amino acids. Trimming removed 4 bases from V and 7 bases from J; junction bases left unmatched: 10. The germline V gene encodes CDR1 SGHVS and CDR2 FQNEAQ. CDR3: CASSSKGTSGSIYTQYF. DNA of the CDR3: TGTGCCAGCAGCTCGAAAGGGACTAGCGGGAGTATTTATACGCAGTATTTT.

This chain connects TRBV28 to TRBJ2-3; D might be TRBD1 (6 bases). The V gene lost 7 bases and the J gene lost 6 bases, with 20 bases spanning the gap. The length of the CDR3 is 15 residues. Germline lookup yields CDR1 MDHEN and CDR2 SYDVKM. CDR3 loop: CASIPGTSPADTQYF. Here the CDR3 DNA reads TGTGCCAGCATTCCGGGGACAAGTCCAGCCGATACGCAGTATTTT.

This sequence joins TRBV5-1 and TRBJ1-1, with no clear D. Germline CDR1 is SGHRS and CDR2 is YFSETQ. The CDR3 has 14 residues. Trimming pared 2 bases from V and 5 bases from J, leaving 13 bases between. CDR3: CASSFEGSRTEAFF. Written as DNA, the CDR3 is TGCGCCAGCAGCTTCGAGGGCTCGAGAACTGAAGCTTTCTTT.

This sequence joins TRBV19 and TRBJ2-7; possibly TRBD2 for D (5 bases). V lost 3 bases and J 3 bases, leaving 15 bases between the germline ends. The CDR3 runs to 15 residues. Germline CDR1 LNHDA, CDR2 SQIVND (reference sequence). The CDR3 is CASSISDGVVYEQYF. DNA for the CDR3: TGTGCCAGTAGTATCTCGGACGGGGTGGTCTACGAGCAGTACTTC.

The CDR3 DNA is TGTGCCAGCAGTGATAGAGTCGGAGAGACCCAGTACTTC. Its protein product is CASSDRVGETQYF. V and J are TRBV2 and TRBJ2-5; D remains ambiguous. The V gene lost 3 bases and the J gene lost 4 bases, with 9 bases spanning the gap. CDR3 length equals 13 residues. The germline CDR1 and CDR2 sequences are SNHLY and FYNNEI.

CDR3 in DNA: TGTGCCAGTAGTATTGGACAGGGGTTCTACGAGCAGTACTTC. Its protein product is CASSIGQGFYEQYF. J is TRBJ2-7 and V is TRBV19; TRBD1 agrees at 9 bases. There are 14 residues in the CDR3. Trimming removed 3 bases from V and 3 bases from J; junction bases left unmatched: 3. CDR1 and CDR2 from the germline V gene are LNHDA and SQIVND (reference sequence).

V usage is TRBV4-1 and J usage is TRBJ2-6; TRBD1 matches at 7 bases. The CDR3 totals 19 residues. Germline assignment: CDR1 MGHRA and CDR2 YSYEKL. V was clipped by 0 bases and J by 0 bases; unmatched bases: 8. CDR3 nucleotide sequence: TGCGCCAGCAGCCAAGATTCGAAGGGGGCAAGCTCTGGGGCCAACGTCCTGACTTTC. This translates into CASSQDSKGASSGANVLTF.

The V gene is TRBV28, the J gene TRBJ2-7, with D hard to call. Germline CDR1 and CDR2: MDHEN and SYDVKM. The CDR3 has 13 residues. Trimming pared 1 base from V and 4 bases from J, leaving 8 bases between. CDR3 protein: CASSLSRGYEQYF. The CDR3, as DNA: TGTGCCAGCAGTTTATCCCGCGGTTACGAGCAGTACTTC.